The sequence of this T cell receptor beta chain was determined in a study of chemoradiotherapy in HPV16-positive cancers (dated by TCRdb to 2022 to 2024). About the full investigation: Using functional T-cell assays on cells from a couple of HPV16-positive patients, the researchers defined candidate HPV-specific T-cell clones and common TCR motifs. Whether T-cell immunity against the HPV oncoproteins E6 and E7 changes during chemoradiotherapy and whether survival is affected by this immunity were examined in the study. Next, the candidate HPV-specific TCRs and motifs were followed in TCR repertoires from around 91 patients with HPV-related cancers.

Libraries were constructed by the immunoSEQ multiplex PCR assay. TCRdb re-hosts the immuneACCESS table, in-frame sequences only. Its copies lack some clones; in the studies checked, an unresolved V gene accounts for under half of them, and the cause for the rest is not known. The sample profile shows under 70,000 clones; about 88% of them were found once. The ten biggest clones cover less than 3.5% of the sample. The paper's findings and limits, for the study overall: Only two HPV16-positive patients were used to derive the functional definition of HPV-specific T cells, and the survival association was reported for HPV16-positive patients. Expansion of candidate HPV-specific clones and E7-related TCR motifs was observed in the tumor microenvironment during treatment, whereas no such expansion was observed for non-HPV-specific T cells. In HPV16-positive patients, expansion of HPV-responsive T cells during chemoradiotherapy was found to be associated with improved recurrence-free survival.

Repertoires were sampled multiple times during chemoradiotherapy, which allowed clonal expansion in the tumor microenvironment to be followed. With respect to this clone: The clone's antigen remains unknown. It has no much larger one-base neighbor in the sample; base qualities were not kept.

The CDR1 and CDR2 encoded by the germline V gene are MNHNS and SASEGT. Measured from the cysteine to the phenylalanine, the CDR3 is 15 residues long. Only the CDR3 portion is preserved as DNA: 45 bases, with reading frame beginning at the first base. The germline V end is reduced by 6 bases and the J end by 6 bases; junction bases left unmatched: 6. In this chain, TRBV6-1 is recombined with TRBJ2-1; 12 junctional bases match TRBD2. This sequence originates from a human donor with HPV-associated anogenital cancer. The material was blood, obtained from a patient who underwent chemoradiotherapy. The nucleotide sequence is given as TGTGCCAGCAGCCCTCTAGCGGGAGGGTCCAATGAGCAGTTCTTC. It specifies CASSPLAGGSNEQFF.